Listed below are T cell receptor beta chains from one sample, sequenced in a study of vaccination effects on CD4 cells after COVID-19. Assay: immunoSEQ multiplex PCR; the TCRdb copy retains only in-frame clones and omits some. The sample contains 30,000 to 35,000 clones, around 74% of which appear only once. The antigens for these receptors are not known. This sample comprised CD4+ T cells from PBMCs cultured without peptide, obtained after COVID-19 vaccination. The origin of the receptors is a human donor who had a prior SARS-CoV-2 infection. The CDR3 runs from the conserved cysteine through the conserved F or W. A D gene is named only where the DNA matches it firmly. A clone size is listed for some rows: how often the clone was seen (once, few, many), or a class if it is expanded.

CDR3: CASSDIGGDRANSPLHF; DNA: TGTGCCAGCAGTGATATAGGTGGCGACAGGGCCAATTCACCCCTCCACTTT; J: TRBJ1-6; size: .; V: TRBV25-1; D: TRBD1
CDR3: CASRNLQGHSYEQYF; DNA: TGTGCCAGCAGAAATCTACAGGGCCACTCCTACGAGCAGTACTTC; J: TRBJ2-7; size: few; V: TRBV6-5; D: .
CDR3: CASSQGIGRRAFF; DNA: TGTGCCAGCAGCCAAGGGATCGGGCGGAGGGCTTTCTTT; J: TRBJ1-1; size: .; V: TRBV14; D: .
CDR3: CASSLAPTSGAGGSEQFF; DNA: TGCGCCAGCAGCTTGGCCCCGACTAGCGGGGCGGGAGGGAGTGAGCAGTTCTTC; J: TRBJ2-1; size: .; V: TRBV5-1; D: TRBD2
CDR3: CASSYGLAGHNEQFF; DNA: TGTGCCAGCAGTTACGGACTAGCGGGGCACAATGAGCAGTTCTTC; J: TRBJ2-1; size: few; V: TRBV6-6; D: TRBD2
CDR3: CAWSVLAGEEQYF; DNA: TGTGCCTGGAGTGTACTAGCGGGAGAGGAGCAGTACTTC; J: TRBJ2-7; size: .; V: TRBV30; D: TRBD2
CDR3: CATSDATVQETQYF; DNA: TGTGCCACCAGTGATGCGACGGTCCAAGAGACCCAGTACTTC; J: TRBJ2-5; size: .; V: TRBV24-1; D: .
CDR3: CASSRGDTFGGYNEQFF; DNA: TGCGCCAGCAGCCGCGGAGACACCTTTGGGGGATACAATGAGCAGTTCTTC; J: TRBJ2-1; size: .; V: TRBV5-1; D: .
CDR3: CASSYSMQRGDTQYF; DNA: TGTGCCAGCAGTTACTCGATGCAGCGGGGAGATACGCAGTATTTT; J: TRBJ2-3; size: once; V: TRBV6-2/TRBV6-3; D: TRBD2
CDR3: CASSPMVAGGYNEQFF; DNA: TGCGCCAGCAGCCCCATGGTGGCGGGGGGCTACAATGAGCAGTTCTTC; J: TRBJ2-1; size: .; V: TRBV5-1; D: TRBD2
CDR3: CASSPNQGVGNTIYF; DNA: TGTGCCAGCTCACCAAACCAGGGGGTTGGAAACACCATATATTTT; J: TRBJ1-3; size: .; V: TRBV18; D: TRBD1
CDR3: CASSPRGVDADTQYF; DNA: TGTGCCAGCAGCCCGCGAGGCGTTGATGCAGATACGCAGTATTTT; J: TRBJ2-3; size: .; V: TRBV11-2; D: .
CDR3: CASSLPGQVNEKLFF; DNA: TGTGCCAGCAGCTTACCCGGACAGGTGAATGAAAAACTGTTTTTT; J: TRBJ1-4; size: .; V: TRBV11-2; D: TRBD1
CDR3: CASSLPGLGSPLHF; DNA: TGTGCCAGCAGCCTACCGGGCCTGGGGTCACCCCTCCACTTT; J: TRBJ1-6; size: few; V: TRBV11-1; D: .
CDR3: CASRNLWRGRLYNEQFF; DNA: TGTGCCAGCAGGAACCTTTGGCGGGGCAGGCTTTACAATGAGCAGTTCTTC; J: TRBJ2-1; size: .; V: TRBV7-2; D: .
CDR3: CASSPFDRAEAFF; DNA: TGTGCCAGCTCACCATTCGACAGGGCCGAAGCTTTCTTT; J: TRBJ1-1; size: .; V: TRBV18; D: TRBD1
CDR3: CASSLTLSTDTQYF; DNA: TGTGCCAGCAGCTTGACCCTTAGCACAGATACGCAGTATTTT; J: TRBJ2-3; size: .; V: TRBV7-2; D: .
CDR3: CASSFRASGGETQYF; DNA: TGCGCCAGCAGCTTCCGGGCCTCTGGGGGGGAGACCCAGTACTTC; J: TRBJ2-5; size: .; V: TRBV5-1; D: .
CDR3: CASSQGTGGYQPQHF; DNA: TGTGCCAGCAGCCAAGGGACAGGGGGATATCAGCCCCAGCATTTT; J: TRBJ1-5; size: once; V: TRBV3-1/TRBV3-2; D: TRBD1
CDR3: CASSQVSRAGVPGELFF; DNA: TGTGCCAGCAGCCAAGTCTCCCGAGCGGGAGTCCCCGGGGAGCTGTTTTTT; J: TRBJ2-2; size: .; V: TRBV4-2; D: TRBD2
CDR3: CASSKADRRNGYTF; DNA: TGTGCCAGCAGCAAAGCCGACAGGCGAAATGGCTACACCTTC; J: TRBJ1-2; size: .; V: TRBV6-5; D: .
CDR3: CASSSPGAGGGPSQETQYF; DNA: TGCGCCAGCAGCTCACCAGGGGCCGGGGGAGGTCCTTCCCAAGAGACCCAGTACTTC; J: TRBJ2-5; size: .; V: TRBV5-1; D: .
CDR3: CASSLVIQGANEQFF; DNA: TGCGCCAGCAGCTTGGTGATCCAGGGGGCAAATGAGCAGTTCTTC; J: TRBJ2-1; size: .; V: TRBV5-1; D: TRBD1
CDR3: CASTPPPGGRNQPQHF; DNA: TGTGCCAGCACCCCTCCCCCAGGGGGAAGGAATCAGCCCCAGCATTTT; J: TRBJ1-5; size: .; V: TRBV27; D: TRBD1
CDR3: CASSQGTSLHNEQFF; DNA: TGTGCCAGCAGCCAAGGGACTAGCCTCCACAATGAGCAGTTCTTC; J: TRBJ2-1; size: few; V: TRBV27; D: TRBD2
CDR3: CASSYSGQGIYGYTF; DNA: TGTGCCAGCAGTTACTCGGGACAGGGGATCTATGGCTACACCTTC; J: TRBJ1-2; size: .; V: TRBV6-5; D: TRBD1
CDR3: CASSAYGREAFF; DNA: TGTGCCAGCAGCGCGTACGGGAGAGAAGCTTTCTTT; J: TRBJ1-1; size: .; V: TRBV6-6; D: .
CDR3: CAWSAEGYSPLHF; DNA: TGTGCCTGGAGCGCGGAGGGGTATTCACCCCTCCACTTT; J: TRBJ1-6; size: few; V: TRBV30; D: .
CDR3: CASNLAGGVNEQFF; DNA: TGCGCCAGCAACCTAGCGGGGGGCGTCAATGAGCAGTTCTTC; J: TRBJ2-1; size: few; V: TRBV5-1; D: TRBD2
CDR3: CASSSRPGCPCGYTF; DNA: TGTGCCAGCAGCTCAAGGCCAGGCTGTCCTTGTGGCTACACCTTC; J: TRBJ1-2; size: .; V: TRBV21-1; D: .
CDR3: CASRGGDTQYF; DNA: TGTGCTAGCAGAGGGGGGGATACGCAGTATTTT; J: TRBJ2-3; size: .; V: TRBV7-7; D: .
CDR3: CASSGTDRRTDTQYF; DNA: TGCGCCAGCAGCGGAACTGACCGGCGCACAGATACGCAGTATTTT; J: TRBJ2-3; size: .; V: TRBV5-1; D: .
CDR3: CASSRSLAGTGGTDTQYF; DNA: TGCGCCAGCTCCCGCTCATTAGCGGGCACTGGGGGCACAGATACGCAGTATTTT; J: TRBJ2-3; size: .; V: TRBV4-3; D: TRBD2
CDR3: CASSPVVRDEQYF; DNA: TGTGCCAGCTCACCGGTTGTTCGGGACGAGCAGTACTTC; J: TRBJ2-7; size: once; V: TRBV18; D: .
CDR3: CAWSVRGWGYTF; DNA: TGTGCCTGGAGTGTCCGGGGATGGGGCTACACCTTC; J: TRBJ1-2; size: once; V: TRBV30; D: .
CDR3: CASSLAGPSRAFF; DNA: TGCGCCAGCAGCTTGGCCGGCCCTTCGAGAGCTTTCTTT; J: TRBJ1-1; size: once; V: TRBV5-1; D: .
CDR3: CASSWGRGNSYEQYF; DNA: TGTGCCAGCAGCTGGGGACGGGGGAACTCCTACGAGCAGTACTTC; J: TRBJ2-7; size: .; V: TRBV11-2; D: .
CDR3: CASSFGGAGQETQYF; DNA: TGTGCCAGCAGCTTCGGAGGAGCGGGCCAAGAGACCCAGTACTTC; J: TRBJ2-5; size: .; V: TRBV5-6; D: .
CDR3: CASSLAGVETQYF; DNA: TGTGCCAGCAGCTTAGCAGGGGTTGAGACCCAGTACTTC; J: TRBJ2-5; size: once; V: TRBV11-3; D: .
CDR3: CSASRLAGSYEQYF; DNA: TGCAGTGCTAGTCGGCTAGCGGGGTCCTACGAGCAGTACTTC; J: TRBJ2-7; size: .; V: TRBV20-1; D: TRBD2
CDR3: CASSQVLLAGEGEQFF; DNA: TGCGCCAGCAGCCAAGTCCTTCTAGCGGGAGAGGGTGAGCAGTTCTTC; J: TRBJ2-1; size: .; V: TRBV4-3; D: TRBD2
CDR3: CASSLGLAKNIQYF; DNA: TGTGCCAGCAGCTTAGGACTAGCCAAAAACATTCAGTACTTC; J: TRBJ2-4; size: .; V: TRBV7-2; D: .
CDR3: CSVERGAGETQYF; DNA: TGCAGCGTTGAAAGGGGGGCCGGGGAGACCCAGTACTTC; J: TRBJ2-5; size: few; V: TRBV29-1; D: .
CDR3: CASSLDVYEQYF; DNA: TGCGCCAGTAGTCTCGACGTCTACGAGCAGTACTTC; J: TRBJ2-7; size: .; V: TRBV5-1; D: .
CDR3: CAWKENLAKNIQYF; DNA: TGTGCCTGGAAGGAGAACCTAGCCAAAAACATTCAGTACTTC; J: TRBJ2-4; size: .; V: TRBV30; D: .
CDR3: CASSLGGPSSNQPQHF; DNA: TGTGCCAGCAGCTTGGGGGGCCCTTCCTCCAATCAGCCCCAGCATTTT; J: TRBJ1-5; size: .; V: TRBV5-4; D: .